This T cell receptor (beta chain) was captured in a study of cytomegalovirus exposure and HLA in healthy donors. The overall study: Within an early data release were about 85 million unique TCRs drawn from HLA-typed donors. Study results and caveats: An analysis was carried out at a later point. It showed that HLA-associated TCR beta chains were more clonally expanded than equally common non-associated chains. It was reported in a later analysis that an Asian-associated ancestry cluster showed fewer N-insertions than the 666-donor mean.

Worth noting for this clone: Its specificity is not known.

Primers included in the PCR were 60 Vbeta and 13 Jbeta primers. Assay: immunoSEQ multiplex PCR; the TCRdb copy retains only in-frame clones and omits some. The sample contains roughly 190,000 clones, around 81% of which appear only once. Germline V gene data show CDR1 as MGHDK and CDR2 as SYGVNS. The CDR3 runs to 16 residues. Trimming removed 1 base from V and 3 bases from J, with 12 bases in between. The source of this sequence is a man aged 18 to 35 in good health and CMV-seronegative. This sequence joins TRBV25-1 and TRBJ2-2, with D perhaps TRBD2 (7 bases). The sample taken for sequencing was PBMCs. The CDR3, as DNA: TGTGCCAGCAGTGAATGGGGAGGGGGGGACACCGGGGAGCTGTTTTTT. Translated, it gives CASSEWGGGDTGELFF.